The 32 T cell receptor beta chains reported below all come from one sample, sequenced in a study of blood T cells in healthy people across ages. A second PCR of 7 to 11 cycles used a sample-barcoded 5' primer and a J-beta primer mix. In TCRdb, the 5' RACE reads were re-called with MiXCR into one record per CDR3 protein. The sample has more than 700,000 distinct CDR3 sequences, 46% seen once. Material for sequencing was blood. The origin of the receptors is a man older than 75 in good health.

V is TRBV6-6 and J is TRBJ1-1; TRBD1 agrees at 10 bases. This CDR3 contains 17 residues. Losses at the gene ends were 6 bases for V and 3 bases for J; bases not matched to a gene: 13. Germline-derived CDR1 and CDR2 are MNHNY and SVGAGI (reference sequence). The CDR3: CASSNADRGEMDTEAFF. The CDR3, as DNA: TGTGCCAGCAGCAACGCGGACAGGGGGGAGATGGACACTGAAGCTTTCTTT.

This chain connects TRBV5-1 to TRBJ2-1, with D possibly called TRBD1 or TRBD2 (5 bases each). Per germline, CDR1 SGHRS and CDR2 YFSETQ. Between the trimmed V and J ends, which lost 3 bases and 6 bases, there was a span of 13 bases. This CDR3 comprises 14 residues. The CDR3 here is CASSSGPRGNEQFF. The DNA of the CDR3 is TGCGCCAGCAGCTCGGGACCGCGAGGCAATGAGCAGTTCTTC. Together with reference TRBV5-1 and TRBJ2-1, the CDR3 gives the full variable domain: KAGVTQTPRYLIKTRGQQVTLSCSPISGHRSVSWYQQTPGQGLQFLFEYFSETQRNKGNFPGRFSGRQFSNSRSEMNVSTLELGDSALYLCASSSGPRGNEQFFGPGTRLTVL.

V and J are TRBV7-2 and TRBJ2-1; TRBD2 matches 7 bases. The length of the CDR3 is 15 residues. With 0 bases clipped from V and 6 bases from J, the junction kept 5 bases outside the gene matches. Germline V gene data show CDR1 as SGHTA and CDR2 as FQGNSA. The CDR3 DNA follows: TGTGCCAGCAGCTTAGCTACTAGCGTGGGCAATGAGCAGTTCTTC. It codes for CASSLATSVGNEQFF.

V is TRBV3-1 and J is TRBJ1-1; D is ambiguous. CDR1 and CDR2 (germline): LGHDT, YNNKEL (reference sequence). Trimming stripped 3 bases from V and 1 base from J, with 0 bases between. The CDR3 covers 11 residues. As DNA, the CDR3 is TGTGCCAGCAGCCAGAACACTGAAGCTTTCTTT. Protein: CASSQNTEAFF.

Here the CDR3 DNA reads TGTGCCAGCAGCTTGGATGTTACAGGGACAGATACGCAGTATTTT. Translating it yields CASSLDVTGTDTQYF. This chain links TRBV5-6 with TRBJ2-3; possible D gene TRBD1, 6 bases. This CDR3 is built from 15 residues. Germline lookup yields CDR1 SGHDT and CDR2 YYEEEE. V gave up 0 bases and J gave up 3 bases, with 11 bases separating them.

This chain uses TRBV7-9 with TRBJ2-3; 8 bases are a match to TRBD1. Trimming at V came to 5 bases and at J to 10 bases, leaving 23 bases not matched to a gene. This CDR3 contains 18 residues. Germline values: CDR1 SEHNR, CDR2 FQNEAQ (reference sequence). The CDR3, as DNA: TGTGCCAGCAGCCTTCCTCGGACAGGGTCCTATAACATTCCCCCGCAGTATTTT. This codes for CASSLPRTGSYNIPPQYF. The whole variable domain, filled in from reference TRBV7-9 and TRBJ2-3, reads DTGVSQNPRHKITKRGQNVTFRCDPISEHNRLYWYRQTLGQGPEFLTYFQNEAQLEKSRLLSDRFSAERPKGSFSTLEIQRTEQGDSAMYLCASSLPRTGSYNIPPQYFGPGTRLTVL.

Only a few counts were recorded for this clonotype. This chain uses TRBV5-1 with TRBJ2-7; 11 nucleotides match TRBD2. V shed 4 bases, J shed 5 bases, and the junction held 8 bases outside the gene matches. Per the germline V gene, CDR1 is SGHRS and CDR2 is YFSETQ. The CDR3 loop spans 15 amino acids. The CDR3 sequence is CASSTIAGGPNEQYF. The CDR3 region has the DNA TGCGCCAGCAGCACTATAGCGGGAGGGCCGAACGAGCAGTACTTC. Full variable domain (missing parts from reference TRBV5-1 and TRBJ2-7): KAGVTQTPRYLIKTRGQQVTLSCSPISGHRSVSWYQQTPGQGLQFLFEYFSETQRNKGNFPGRFSGRQFSNSRSEMNVSTLELGDSALYLCASSTIAGGPNEQYFGPGTRLTVT.

The chain employs TRBV5-1 and TRBJ2-3; 12 bases align to TRBD2. Germline CDR1 is SGHRS and CDR2 is YFSETQ. The junction had 6 bases not matched to a gene; V was cut back by 2 bases and J by 5 bases. The CDR3 spans 16 residues. CDR3 DNA sequence: TGCGCCAGCAGCTTTTCTAGCGGGGGGGCCGGAGATACGCAGTATTTT. Protein product: CASSFSSGGAGDTQYF.

CDR3 coding DNA: TGCAGTGCTAGAGATAGTAGCGGCCTTAACACCGGGGAGCTGTTTTTT. Translation: CSARDSSGLNTGELFF. The chain couples TRBV20-1 to TRBJ2-2, with a weak D call TRBD2 (6 bases). With 0 bases removed from V and 2 bases from J, the gap between germline ends came to 13 bases. This CDR3 comprises 16 residues. CDR1 and CDR2 (germline): DFQATT, SNEGSKA (reference sequence).

This chain uses TRBV9 with TRBJ2-1; D is possibly TRBD2 (6 bases). Trimming stripped 0 bases from V and 10 bases from J, with 29 bases between. This CDR3 contains 19 residues. CDR1 and CDR2 (germline): SGDLS, YYNGEE. CDR3 DNA: TGTGCCAGCAGCGTAGGGCCTCGGGTCGGGGGAGGAAACAACTACGAGCAGTTCTTC. Protein: CASSVGPRVGGGNNYEQFF.

The chain recombines TRBV6-5 with TRBJ1-2; D possibly corresponds to TRBD1 (6 bases). From germline, CDR1 is MNHEY and CDR2 SVGAGI. V lost 5 bases, J lost 4 bases, and 17 bases lay in between. The CDR3 totals 15 residues. The CDR3 coding sequence is TGTGCCAGCAGTCCGGCAGGGGCGTCTTCCTATGGCTACACCTTC. Amino acids: CASSPAGASSYGYTF.

This clonotype has just a few counts. The J gene is TRBJ2-1, the V gene TRBV5-1, with a tentative D call TRBD2 (6 bases). The CDR3 has 15 amino acids. Germline V lookup: CDR1 SGHRS, CDR2 YFSETQ. V shed 0 bases and J shed 2 bases, with 9 bases lying between them. CDR3 nucleotide sequence: TGCGCCAGCAGCTTGGGCGGGAATGCCTACAATGAGCAGTTCTTC. Translated, it gives CASSLGGNAYNEQFF.

The rearrangement links TRBV19 to TRBJ1-4; possibly TRBD1 for D (5 bases). The germline gives CDR1 LNHDA, CDR2 SQIVND (reference sequence). Trimming removed 5 bases at V and 3 bases at J, with 13 bases between. There are 15 residues in the CDR3. CDR3: CASSARPTANEKLFF. DNA for the CDR3: TGTGCCAGTAGTGCCAGACCGACAGCTAATGAAAAACTGTTTTTT.

The chain uses TRBV29-1 and TRBJ1-5; 7 positions match TRBD1. CDR3 size: 13 residues. V was pared by 7 bases and J by 3 bases, with 6 bases of the junction left unmatched. The germline V gene has CDR1 SQVTM and CDR2 ANQGSEA. For the CDR3, the DNA is TGCAGCGCCGCCGGGACAGTCAATCAGCCCCAGCATTTT. Amino acid sequence: CSAAGTVNQPQHF.

V usage is TRBV10-3 and J usage is TRBJ2-7; 13 nucleotides agree with TRBD2. V was pared by 10 bases and J by 7 bases, with 10 bases of the junction left unmatched. This CDR3 spans 14 amino acids. Germline V lookup: CDR1 ENHRY, CDR2 SYGVKD. Here the CDR3 DNA reads TGTGCCACCAGGGGGACTAGCGGGATCGATGAGCAGTACTTC. Protein sequence: CATRGTSGIDEQYF.

This chain joins TRBV6-5 and TRBJ1-4; TRBD1 matches 8 bases. Looked up from germline, CDR1 is MNHEY and CDR2 is SVGAGI. The CDR3 consists of 14 residues. The V gene end was trimmed by 4 bases and the J gene end by 6 bases; junction bases not matched to a gene: 4. The CDR3 loop reads CASSLLTGDEKLFF. The CDR3 nucleotides read TGTGCCAGCAGTTTATTGACAGGGGATGAAAAACTGTTTTTT.

In this sample, this clonotype turned up a few times. The chain carries TRBV28 and TRBJ1-1, with 9 bases fitting TRBD1. From germline, CDR1 is MDHEN and CDR2 SYDVKM. The CDR3 runs 15 residues. V lost 1 base and J lost 9; bases outside the gene matches: 9. CDR3 in DNA: TGTGCCAGCAGTTTATTGCTTGGGGACAGGGATCAAGCTTTCTTT. Residues: CASSLLLGDRDQAFF.

The CDR3 DNA reads as TGCAGCGAGAGGGTAGCGGGAGCCTACAATGAGCAGTACTTC. Encoded protein: CSERVAGAYNEQYF. The rearrangement joins TRBV20-1 to TRBJ2-7, with TRBD2 matching over 9 bases. This CDR3 is 14 amino acids long. Looked up from germline, CDR1 is DFQATT and CDR2 is SNEGSKA (reference sequence).

This clonotype was observed a handful of times. The chain couples TRBV7-2 to TRBJ2-1, with no clear D. CDR3 size: 14 residues. Germline CDR1 is SGHTA and CDR2 is FQGNSA. Trimming stripped 3 bases from V and 1 base from J, with 7 bases between. CDR3 coding DNA: TGTGCCAGCAGCTTCCGGGTTTCCTACAATGAGCAGTTCTTC. Translated: CASSFRVSYNEQFF.

To note about this clonotype: A read error may be the cause here, since a much bigger clone is one base away. The chain couples TRBV27 to TRBJ2-1; D unclear. There are 14 residues in the CDR3. Trimming removed 0 bases at V and 4 bases at J, with 7 bases between. CDR1 is MNHEY, CDR2 SMNVEV, per germline (reference sequence). This CDR3 reads CASSLSRVYNEQFF. The CDR3 bases are TGTGCCAGCAGTTTATCCCGCGTTTACAATGAGCAGTTCTTC.

The V and J genes are TRBV29-1 and TRBJ2-7; D perhaps matches TRBD2 (5 bases). V dropped 3 bases and J dropped 0 bases, with 6 bases sitting between them. The germline V gene has CDR1 SQVTM and CDR2 ANQGSEA. The CDR3 length is 12 residues. The CDR3 DNA follows: TGCAGCGTTGATGCGGGCTCCTACGAGCAGTACTTC. It encodes CSVDAGSYEQYF.

The rearrangement uses TRBV7-2 and TRBJ2-3, with D possibly being TRBD2 (5 bases). The CDR3 is 15 amino acids. Germline V lookup: CDR1 SGHTA, CDR2 FQGNSA. With 0 bases removed from V and 2 bases from J, the gap between germline ends came to 9 bases. The CDR3 region is CASSLAEDDTDTQYF. The CDR3 nucleotides are TGTGCCAGCAGCTTAGCGGAGGACGACACAGATACGCAGTATTTT.

The chain combines TRBV5-1 with TRBJ2-7; 10 bases map to TRBD2. Germline assignment: CDR1 SGHRS and CDR2 YFSETQ. This CDR3 is 16 amino acids long. V was clipped by 1 base and J by 2 bases; unmatched bases: 6. Written as DNA, the CDR3 is TGCGCCAGCAGCTTGTACAGCGGGAGGGATCCCTACGAGCAGTACTTC. Its protein product is CASSLYSGRDPYEQYF.

This clonotype was recorded a few times. The rearrangement uses TRBV28 and TRBJ1-2; TRBD1 might be the D (6 bases). The CDR3 is 12 amino acids. Germline V CDR1 and CDR2: MDHEN, SYDVKM. V dropped 5 bases and J dropped 4 bases, with 8 bases sitting between them. The CDR3 loop is CASSRTVYGYTF. CDR3 DNA sequence: TGTGCCAGCAGTAGGACAGTCTATGGCTACACCTTC.

As concerns this clonotype: A read error may produce the germline difference seen at one junction end. The gene calls are TRBV27 and TRBJ1-2, with 7 bases that match TRBD1. Per the germline V gene, CDR1 is MNHEY and CDR2 is SMNVEV (reference sequence). This CDR3 has 17 residues. The CDR3 reads CASSLSAGGSFGYGYTF. The DNA of the CDR3 is TGTGCCAGTAGTTTATCGGCAGGGGGAAGCTTTGGCTATGGCTACACCTTC.

This clonotype was seen a single time. This rearrangement joins TRBV5-5 to TRBJ2-5, with D possibly matching TRBD1 (6 bases). V lost 7 bases to trimming and J lost 5 bases, with 21 bases between them. The CDR3 covers 15 residues. The germline gives CDR1 SGHKS, CDR2 YYEKEE (reference sequence). Written as DNA, the CDR3 is TGTGCCAGCGGCCCCCGGACAGTTTTGGCGGAGACCCAGTACTTC. Amino acid sequence: CASGPRTVLAETQYF. Using reference TRBV5-5 and TRBJ2-5 for the parts outside the CDR3, the full variable domain is DAGVTQSPTHLIKTRGQQVTLRCSPISGHKSVSWYQQVLGQGPQFIFQYYEKEERGRGNFPDRFSARQFPNYSSELNVNALLLGDSALYLCASGPRTVLAETQYFGPGTRLLVL.

Concerning this clonotype: A read error may explain this, as a much larger clone is one base away. The chain links TRBV12-3 or TRBV12-4 to TRBJ2-1; D is unclear. CDR3 size: 15 residues. The CDR3 region is CASSSTISSYTEQFF. CDR3 in DNA: TGTGCCAGCAGTTCCACGATAAGCTCCTACACTGAGCAGTTCTTC.

This clonotype was observed a few times. The chain recombines TRBV2 with TRBJ2-2, with 7 nucleotides matching TRBD2. Germline CDR1 and CDR2: SNHLY and FYNNEI. The junction had 3 bases not matched to a gene; V was cut back by 5 bases and J by 6 bases. CDR3 length: 13 amino acids. The CDR3: CASSIRGAGELFF. The DNA for the CDR3 is TGTGCCAGCAGTATACGGGGGGCCGGGGAGCTGTTTTTT.

This sequence joins TRBV9 and TRBJ2-1; 8 nucleotides line up with TRBD2. Trimming cost V 0 bases and J 4 bases; bases outside gene matches: 6. This CDR3 is 16 amino acids long. CDR1 is SGDLS and CDR2 is YYNGEE in the germline V gene. CDR3 amino acids: CASSVATGRAYNEQFF. The DNA for the CDR3 is TGTGCCAGCAGCGTAGCGACCGGGAGGGCTTACAATGAGCAGTTCTTC.

This sequence joins TRBV6-1 and TRBJ2-5, with D possibly being TRBD2 (6 bases). The CDR3 has 14 residues. V lost 6 bases to trimming and J lost 11 bases, with 22 bases between them. Germline V gene data show CDR1 as MNHNS and CDR2 as SASEGT. The CDR3 reads CASRDGGPNNEQYF. The DNA of the CDR3 is TGTGCCAGCAGGGACGGAGGGCCCAACAATGAGCAGTACTTC.

This clonotype was counted a single time. The chain recombines TRBV3-1 with TRBJ2-7; TRBD2 matches 8 bases. The J segment lost 4 bases and the V segment lost 4 bases, leaving 12 bases of the junction unmatched. The CDR3 covers 16 residues. CDR1 and CDR2 (germline): LGHDT, YNNKEL (reference sequence). The CDR3 DNA sequence: TGTGCCAGCAGCCCCTCTGGGCTAGCGGGTATTTACGAGCAGTACTTC. The encoded protein is CASSPSGLAGIYEQYF.

This clonotype was seen once. The rearrangement joins TRBV7-2 to TRBJ2-7, with 11 bases fitting TRBD1. Looked up from germline, CDR1 is SGHTA and CDR2 is FQGNSA. CDR3 length: 14 amino acids. Trimming removed 4 bases from V and 5 bases from J; junction bases left unmatched: 4. DNA for the CDR3: TGTGCCAGCAGCTACGGACAGGGGGCCGACGAGCAGTACTTC. Translation: CASSYGQGADEQYF.